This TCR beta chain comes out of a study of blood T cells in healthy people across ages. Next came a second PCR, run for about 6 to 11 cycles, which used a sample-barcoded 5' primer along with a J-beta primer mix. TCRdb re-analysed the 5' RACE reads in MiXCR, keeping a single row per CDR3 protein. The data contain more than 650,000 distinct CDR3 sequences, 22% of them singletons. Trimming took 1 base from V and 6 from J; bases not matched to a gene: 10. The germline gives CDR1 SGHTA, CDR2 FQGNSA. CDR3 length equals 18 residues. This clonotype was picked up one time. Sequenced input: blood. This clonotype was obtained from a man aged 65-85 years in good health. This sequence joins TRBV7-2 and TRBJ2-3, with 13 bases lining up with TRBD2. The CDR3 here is CASSLGGTSGIRGDTQYF. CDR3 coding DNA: TGTGCCAGCAGCTTAGGAGGGACTAGCGGGATTCGCGGGGATACGCAGTATTTT.